The clone carrying this T cell receptor beta chain was seen a handful of times. The repertoire was sequenced with immunoSEQ multiplex PCR; TCRdb's copy has only in-frame clones and lacks some. The table has tens of thousands of clones, 80% to 90% seen once. The sample originates from a study of blood T cell repertoires in COVID-19. Looked up from germline, CDR1 is SGHVS and CDR2 is FQNEAQ. The V gene lost 3 bases and the J gene lost 0 bases, with 11 bases spanning the gap. The CDR3 has 15 amino acids. The sample was peripheral blood. The chain uses TRBV7-8 and TRBJ1-1; TRBD1 is a possible D gene (6 bases). This sequence originates from a man over 45 with active COVID-19. The CDR3 nucleotides read TGTGCCAGCAGCTTCGCCACAGGGTTGAACACTGAAGCTTTCTTT. This gives the protein CASSFATGLNTEAFF.